This passage covers 6 T cell receptor beta chains from one sample sequenced in a study of shared clonotypes between healthy human individuals. Libraries were prepared by immunoSEQ multiplex PCR; TCRdb keeps only in-frame clonotypes and omits some of them. The sample includes 2 million to 2.5 million clones, roughly 93% of them seen just once. The material sequenced was naive CD4+ T cells from PBMCs. The subset here: CD45RA+ positively selected. Receptors were obtained from a man younger than 35 in good health. Some clones in this sample may be carry-over from other donors' samples.

The rearrangement uses TRBV19 and TRBJ1-5; tentative D call: TRBD1 (6 bases). The ends were cut back, 3 bases at V and 4 bases at J, with 28 bases in the middle. The CDR3 is 20 amino acids. Germline V gives CDR1 LNHDA, CDR2 SQIVND (reference sequence). CDR3 in amino acids: CASSIRAGGGIAGENQPQHF. Here the CDR3 DNA reads TGTGCCAGTAGTATCCGTGCGGGGGGCGGTATCGCCGGCGAGAATCAGCCCCAGCATTTT.

V and J are TRBV6-1 and TRBJ1-1; D gene uncertain. CDR3 length equals 14 residues. Between the trimmed V and J ends, which lost 2 bases and 0 bases, there was a span of 7 bases. Per germline, CDR1 MNHNS and CDR2 SASEGT. Here the CDR3 reads CASSEQWVNTEAFF. In DNA form, the CDR3 reads TGTGCCAGCAGTGAACAGTGGGTGAACACTGAAGCTTTCTTT.

This chain joins TRBV2 and TRBJ1-2; D is unclear. Germline-derived CDR1 and CDR2 are SNHLY and FYNNEI. V was clipped by 4 bases and J by 5 bases, with 17 bases between them. The CDR3 covers 15 residues. The CDR3 loop is CASSVSLDVDYGYTF. DNA of the CDR3: TGTGCCAGCAGTGTTTCCCTGGACGTGGATTATGGCTACACCTTC.

The chain couples TRBV19 to TRBJ1-5; 12 bases map to TRBD1. V shed 3 bases, J shed 7 bases, and the junction held 10 bases outside the gene matches. The germline gives CDR1 LNHDA, CDR2 SQIVND (reference sequence). The CDR3 covers 17 residues. The CDR3 region has the DNA TGTGCCAGTAGTATTCGCGCGGTGGGGACAGGGGGCCAGCCCCAGCATTTT. Translating gives CASSIRAVGTGGQPQHF.

The chain employs TRBV6-5 and TRBJ2-7; 8 bases match TRBD1. V was clipped by 6 bases and J by 3 bases; unmatched bases: 7. Germline V gene data show CDR1 as MNHEY and CDR2 as SVGAGI. This CDR3 has 14 residues. CDR3 sequence reads: CASRITGGIYEQYF. CDR3 sequence (DNA): TGTGCCAGCAGAATTACAGGGGGAATCTACGAGCAGTACTTC.

This clone was recorded a few times. Other nucleotide sequences in the sample specify the same CDR3. The genes are TRBV30 and TRBJ1-4; no reliable D call. Germline CDR1 and CDR2: GTSNPN and SVGIG (reference sequence). The CDR3 totals 11 residues. V lost 5 bases, J lost 6 bases, and 7 bases lay in between. The CDR3 is CAWGDYEKLFF. The CDR3 DNA sequence: TGTGCCTGGGGAGATTATGAAAAACTGTTTTTT.